Listed below are T cell receptor beta chains from one sample, sequenced in a study of vaccination effects on CD4 cells after COVID-19. Assay: immunoSEQ multiplex PCR; the TCRdb copy retains only in-frame clones and omits some. This repertoire shows about 24,000 clones, more than 60% found once; its top ten account for approximately 23%. These TCRs' antigens remain unknown. This specimen was CD4+ T cells from PBMCs cultured with HCoV-NL63 spike peptides, taken after COVID-19 vaccination. The receptors were gathered from a human donor who received a COVID-19 vaccine. Both conserved end residues are part of each CDR3. The order of the fields is D gene, clone size, J gene, V gene, CDR3 protein, CDR3 DNA. The D gene is left open where the match is weak. Clone size is shown for a subset of rows, as once, few, many or a class of expanded clone.

TRBD1 - TRBJ1-1 TRBV12-3/TRBV12-4 CASSLRQGGEAFF TGTGCCAGCAGTTTAAGGCAGGGGGGAGAAGCTTTCTTT
TRBD2 few TRBJ2-7 TRBV15 CATSTAKREVYEQYF TGTGCCACCAGCACCGCCAAGCGGGAGGTCTACGAGCAGTACTTC
TRBD1 - TRBJ1-2 TRBV6-5 CASRAGGDYGYTF TGTGCCAGCAGGGCAGGGGGCGACTATGGCTACACCTTC
- - TRBJ2-3 TRBV18 CASSPGTPDTDTQYF TGTGCCAGCTCACCCGGGACCCCTGACACAGATACGCAGTATTTT
- - TRBJ1-2 TRBV5-4 CASSPGLGDGYTF TGTGCCAGCAGCCCCGGGTTGGGAGATGGCTACACCTTC
- - TRBJ2-7 TRBV5-1 CASSLAPSMDEQYF TGCGCCAGCAGCTTGGCCCCGAGCATGGACGAGCAGTACTTC
- - TRBJ2-1 TRBV24-1 CATSESGVEQFF TGTGCCACCAGTGAGTCAGGGGTTGAGCAGTTCTTC
TRBD2 - TRBJ2-7 TRBV10-3 CAISERVVAGGEQYF TGTGCCATCAGTGAGAGGGTGGTAGCGGGGGGCGAGCAGTACTTC
- - TRBJ2-5 TRBV12-5 CASGWGRDSRETQYF TGTGCTAGTGGTTGGGGCCGGGACTCTCGGGAGACCCAGTACTTC
- - TRBJ2-5 TRBV5-5 CASSRGDTRKQETQYF TGTGCCAGCAGCCGGGGGGACACGCGCAAACAAGAGACCCAGTACTTC
TRBD2 - TRBJ2-1 TRBV2 CASSGLAGYNEQFF TGTGCCAGCTCGGGACTAGCGGGGTACAATGAGCAGTTCTTC
- - TRBJ2-7 TRBV4-3 CASSPNRGAYEQYF TGCGCCAGCAGCCCCAATAGGGGTGCCTACGAGCAGTACTTC
- - TRBJ1-2 TRBV5-1 CASSLRVDSPSGGYTF TGCGCCAGCAGCTTGAGGGTCGACAGCCCCTCGGGGGGCTACACCTTC
- few TRBJ2-7 TRBV4-1 CASSQAGTIYEQYF TGCGCCAGCAGCCAAGCGGGTACAATCTACGAGCAGTACTTC
TRBD1 - TRBJ1-5 TRBV10-3 CAISESFYMTGANQPQHF TGTGCCATCAGCGAATCCTTCTACATGACAGGGGCGAATCAGCCCCAGCATTTT
- - TRBJ2-7 TRBV11-1 CASSLAGGASYEQYF TGTGCCAGCAGCTTAGCCGGCGGGGCCTCCTACGAGCAGTACTTC
- - TRBJ1-1 TRBV9 CASTPGQNTEAFF TGTGCCAGCACCCCCGGACAAAACACTGAAGCTTTCTTT
- - TRBJ2-3 TRBV24-1 CATSDIGSGPDTQYF TGTGCCACCAGTGATATAGGATCCGGGCCAGATACGCAGTATTTT
- - TRBJ1-1 TRBV6-2/TRBV6-3 CASSSPHMNTEAFF TGTGCCAGCAGTTCTCCTCATATGAACACTGAAGCTTTCTTT
- - TRBJ1-2 TRBV7-9 CASSKRGWQEPAIAF TGTGCCAGCAGCAAAAGGGGGTGGCAGGAGCCCGCCATCGCCTTC
- - TRBJ1-5 TRBV28 CASRPDSNQPQHF TGTGCCAGCAGACCGGATAGCAATCAGCCCCAGCATTTT
- - TRBJ2-3 TRBV9 CASSVAASTDTQYF TGTGCCAGCAGCGTAGCGGCTAGCACAGATACGCAGTATTTT
- - TRBJ1-1 TRBV19 CASSIPLGRVTEAFF TGTGCCAGTAGTATCCCCTTAGGCAGGGTCACTGAAGCTTTCTTT
- - TRBJ1-3 TRBV20-1 CSASRDSGNTIYF TGCAGTGCTAGTCGCGACTCTGGAAACACCATATATTTT
- - TRBJ2-3 TRBV10-3 CAISVTGTDTQYF TGTGCCATCAGTGTTACAGGCACAGATACGCAGTATTTT
TRBD2 - TRBJ2-3 TRBV29-1 CSADGLAGGLVVGTDTQYF TGCAGCGCCGACGGACTAGCGGGGGGGCTAGTAGTCGGCACAGATACGCAGTATTTT
- few TRBJ1-5 TRBV6-6 CASSYPGTRAQHF TGTGCCAGCAGTTACCCGGGGACCCGGGCCCAGCATTTT
TRBD1 - TRBJ1-1 TRBV6-5 CASSDRGRTEAFF TGTGCCAGCAGCGACAGGGGACGGACTGAAGCTTTCTTT
TRBD1 - TRBJ1-2 TRBV11-2 CASSTWTGAYGYTF TGTGCCAGCAGCACGTGGACAGGAGCCTATGGCTACACCTTC
- - TRBJ1-2 TRBV7-2 CASSLGGGNYGYTF TGTGCCAGCAGCTTAGGGGGGGGGAACTATGGCTACACCTTC
- - TRBJ2-5 TRBV7-2 CASSLARGGETQYF TGTGCCAGCAGCTTGGCCAGGGGAGGAGAGACCCAGTACTTC
TRBD1 - TRBJ1-1 TRBV18 CASSPGTGGRDTEAFF TGTGCCAGCTCACCTGGGACAGGGGGCAGGGACACTGAAGCTTTCTTT
TRBD1 - TRBJ1-2 TRBV29-1 CSVPMGTGFNGYTF TGCAGCGTTCCTATGGGGACAGGGTTCAACGGCTACACCTTC
- - TRBJ1-3 TRBV12-5 CASGRDSRSIYF TGTGCTAGTGGCCGGGACTCCCGTTCCATATATTTT
- - TRBJ2-1 TRBV1 CTSRLGGSAYNEQFF TGCACCAGCAGGCTGGGGGGCAGTGCGTACAATGAGCAGTTCTTC
- - TRBJ2-2 TRBV30 CAWRLNKMDTGELFF TGTGCCTGGCGCCTAAATAAGATGGACACCGGGGAGCTGTTTTTT
- - TRBJ1-1 TRBV3-1/TRBV3-2 CASSHPLTEAFF TGTGCCAGCAGCCACCCCCTAACTGAAGCTTTCTTT
TRBD2 - TRBJ2-1 TRBV5-8 CASSAGLAGSYNEQFF TGTGCCAGCAGCGCGGGACTAGCGGGATCCTACAATGAGCAGTTCTTC
- once TRBJ1-1 TRBV28 CASSSPGSTRNTEAFF TGTGCCAGCAGTTCCCCTGGAAGTACTCGGAACACTGAAGCTTTCTTT
- - TRBJ1-4 TRBV30 CAWSQQAKNEKLFF TGTGCCTGGAGTCAGCAGGCAAAAAATGAAAAACTGTTTTTT
- - TRBJ1-2 TRBV28 CASSFAQVRGGYTF TGTGCCAGCAGTTTTGCACAGGTCAGAGGTGGCTACACCTTC
TRBD2 few TRBJ2-1 TRBV9 CASSVRLARNEQFF TGTGCCAGCAGCGTTCGACTAGCGCGCAATGAGCAGTTCTTC
TRBD2 once TRBJ2-3 TRBV5-4 CASRPWGLAGVTDTQYF TGTGCCAGCAGACCCTGGGGACTAGCGGGAGTAACAGATACGCAGTATTTT
TRBD1 once TRBJ1-6 TRBV28 CASSDGTGGSFNSPLHF TGTGCCAGCAGCGACGGGACAGGGGGCAGTTTTAATTCACCCCTCCACTTT
- once TRBJ2-5 TRBV9 CASSVGSSPEMTQYF TGTGCCAGCAGCGTAGGTAGTAGCCCAGAAATGACCCAGTACTTC
- few TRBJ1-1 TRBV7-9 CASSLRTGGGLGRGPKAFF TGTGCCAGCAGCCTACGTACGGGGGGCGGCCTCGGCCGGGGACCCAAAGCTTTCTTT
- many TRBJ1-1 TRBV7-8 CASGKERGTEAFF TGTGCCAGCGGGAAGGAACGAGGCACTGAAGCTTTCTTT
- - TRBJ1-4 TRBV7-9 CASSSYFVGTNEKLFF TGTGCCAGCAGCTCCTACTTCGTGGGCACTAATGAAAAACTGTTTTTT
TRBD1 - TRBJ2-7 TRBV5-4 CASSWAGQGFYEQYF TGTGCCAGCAGCTGGGCGGGACAGGGTTTCTACGAGCAGTACTTC
TRBD1 medium-sized TRBJ2-1 TRBV19 CASSLGQGAYNEQFF TGTGCCAGTAGTTTAGGACAGGGCGCCTACAATGAGCAGTTCTTC
- - TRBJ2-2 TRBV7-8 CASSLGVPAGANTGELFF TGTGCCAGCAGCTTAGGGGTTCCGGCAGGGGCGAACACCGGGGAGCTGTTTTTT
- - TRBJ2-7 TRBV19 CASVGTDLGEQYF TGTGCCAGTGTAGGGACCGACTTGGGAGAGCAGTACTTC
TRBD2 - TRBJ2-3 TRBV7-2 CASSLGLAGDTDTQYF TGTGCCAGCAGCTTGGGACTAGCGGGGGACACAGATACGCAGTATTTT
- - TRBJ1-2 TRBV4-1 CASSQDRGSYGYTF TGCGCCAGCAGCCAAGATCGAGGGAGCTATGGCTACACCTTC
- - TRBJ1-1 TRBV28 CASSLLTGAVNTEAFF TGTGCCAGCAGTTTATTAACAGGAGCGGTGAACACTGAAGCTTTCTTT
- - TRBJ2-2 TRBV5-1 CASSFSGSAGELFF TGCGCCAGCAGCTTCTCGGGGTCCGCCGGGGAGCTGTTTTTT
TRBD2 - TRBJ2-2 TRBV7-2 CASSWTSGGAGELFF TGTGCCAGCAGCTGGACTAGCGGGGGGGCCGGGGAGCTGTTTTTT
TRBD1 - TRBJ2-6 TRBV19 CASSTPGGAGANVLTF TGTGCCAGTAGTACTCCAGGGGGCGCTGGGGCCAACGTCCTGACTTTC
- - TRBJ1-4 TRBV4-1 CASSQGHGRVSGEKLFF TGCGCCAGCAGCCAAGGGCACGGAAGGGTCTCGGGTGAAAAACTGTTTTTT
- - TRBJ2-5 TRBV4-1 CASSQARIQETQYF TGCGCCAGCAGCCAGGCCCGTATCCAAGAGACCCAGTACTTC